The sequence of this TCR beta chain was determined in a study of radiotherapy plus CTLA-4 blockade in lung cancer. Study context: Roughly a sixth of enrolled patients responded objectively, and approximately 34% had disease control. Whole-study findings and limits: Alongside interferon-beta, early blood T cell clone dynamics were reportedly the best predictor of response.

The CDR3 is made up of 13 amino acids. Trimming cost V 1 base and J 10 bases, with 9 bases left between them. From germline, CDR1 is SGHDT and CDR2 YYEEEE. Generated by immunoSEQ multiplex PCR, the TCRdb table keeps only in-frame clones and is missing some. The repertoire includes 50,000 or so clones, nearly 90% of them detected once, and 7.8% sits in the top ten. Details on this clone: The target antigen is unknown.

This receptor was identified in a human donor with non-small cell lung cancer whose response to radiotherapy plus ipilimumab could not be evaluated. Sequences were derived from peripheral blood, sampled from a patient treated with radiotherapy plus ipilimumab. This chain uses TRBV5-6 with TRBJ1-6; D remains ambiguous. The CDR3 loop is CASSLLLNSPLHF. CDR3 bases: TGTGCCAGCAGCTTGCTATTAAACTCACCCCTCCACTTT.